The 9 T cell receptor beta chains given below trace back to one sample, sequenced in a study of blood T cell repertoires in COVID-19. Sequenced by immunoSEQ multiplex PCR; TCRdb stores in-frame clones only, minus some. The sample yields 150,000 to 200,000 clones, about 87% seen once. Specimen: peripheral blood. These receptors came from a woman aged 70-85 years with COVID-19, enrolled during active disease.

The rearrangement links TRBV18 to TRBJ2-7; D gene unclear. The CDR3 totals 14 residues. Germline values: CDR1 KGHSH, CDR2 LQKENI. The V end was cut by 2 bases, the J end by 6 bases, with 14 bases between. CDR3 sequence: CASSPESSRVEQYF. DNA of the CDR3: TGTGCCAGCTCACCAGAGTCTAGTCGGGTCGAGCAGTACTTC.

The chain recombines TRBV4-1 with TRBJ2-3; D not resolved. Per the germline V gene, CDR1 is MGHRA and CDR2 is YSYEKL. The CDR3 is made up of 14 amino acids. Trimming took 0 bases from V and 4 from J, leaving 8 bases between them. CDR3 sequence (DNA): TGCGCCAGCAGCCAAGAGTTTCAGGCAGATACGCAGTATTTT. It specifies CASSQEFQADTQYF.

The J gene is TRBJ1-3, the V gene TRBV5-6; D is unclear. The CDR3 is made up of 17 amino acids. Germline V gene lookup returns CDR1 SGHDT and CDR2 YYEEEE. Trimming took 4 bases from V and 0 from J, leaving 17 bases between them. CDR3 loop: CASSQRRVLDSGNTIYF. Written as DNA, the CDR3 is TGTGCCAGCAGCCAACGCCGGGTCCTCGACTCTGGAAACACCATATATTTT.

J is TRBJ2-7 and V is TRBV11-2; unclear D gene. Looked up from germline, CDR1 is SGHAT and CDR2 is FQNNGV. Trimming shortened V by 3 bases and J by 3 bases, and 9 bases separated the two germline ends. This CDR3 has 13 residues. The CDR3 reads CASSLGTFYEQYF. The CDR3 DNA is TGTGCCAGCAGCTTGGGCACCTTCTACGAGCAGTACTTC.

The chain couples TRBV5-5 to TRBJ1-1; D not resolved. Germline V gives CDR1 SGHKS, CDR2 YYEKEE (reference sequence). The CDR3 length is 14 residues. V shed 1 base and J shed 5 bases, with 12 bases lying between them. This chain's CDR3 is CASSLRGSGTEAFF. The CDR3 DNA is TGTGCCAGCAGCTTGCGAGGGTCGGGGACTGAAGCTTTCTTT. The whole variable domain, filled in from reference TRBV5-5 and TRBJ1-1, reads DAGVTQSPTHLIKTRGQQVTLRCSPISGHKSVSWYQQVLGQGPQFIFQYYEKEERGRGNFPDRFSARQFPNYSSELNVNALLLGDSALYLCASSLRGSGTEAFFGQGTRLTVV.

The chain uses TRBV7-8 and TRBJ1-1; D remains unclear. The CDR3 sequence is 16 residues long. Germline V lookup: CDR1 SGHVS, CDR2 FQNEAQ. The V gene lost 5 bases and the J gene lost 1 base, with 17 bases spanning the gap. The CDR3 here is CASSGGPLLGNTEAFF. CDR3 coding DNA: TGTGCCAGCAGCGGCGGCCCGCTCTTGGGGAACACTGAAGCTTTCTTT.

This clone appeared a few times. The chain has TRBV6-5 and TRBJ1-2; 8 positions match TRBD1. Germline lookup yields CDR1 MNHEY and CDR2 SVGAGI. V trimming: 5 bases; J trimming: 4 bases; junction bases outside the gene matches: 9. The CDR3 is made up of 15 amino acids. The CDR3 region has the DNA TGTGCCAGCAGTCCCCGACAGGGGTGGAGCTATGGCTACACCTTC. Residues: CASSPRQGWSYGYTF.

CDR3 amino acids: CASSQDPVLNTEAFF. Written as DNA, the CDR3 is TGCGCCAGCAGCCAAGATCCCGTCCTGAACACTGAAGCTTTCTTT. The gene calls are TRBV4-1 and TRBJ1-1, with unresolved D. V dropped 0 bases and J dropped 0 bases, with 8 bases sitting between them. Germline V lookup: CDR1 MGHRA, CDR2 YSYEKL. CDR3 length equals 15 residues.

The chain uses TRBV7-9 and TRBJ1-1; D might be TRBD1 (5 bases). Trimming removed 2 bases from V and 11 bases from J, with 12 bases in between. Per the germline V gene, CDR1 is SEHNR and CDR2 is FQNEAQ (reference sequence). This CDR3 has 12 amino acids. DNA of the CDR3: TGTGCCAGCAGCTTATGGGGGAGGCGGGCTTTCTTT. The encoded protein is CASSLWGRRAFF. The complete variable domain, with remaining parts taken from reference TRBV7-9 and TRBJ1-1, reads DTGVSQNPRHKITKRGQNVTFRCDPISEHNRLYWYRQTLGQGPEFLTYFQNEAQLEKSRLLSDRFSAERPKGSFSTLEIQRTEQGDSAMYLCASSLWGRRAFFGQGTRLTVV.